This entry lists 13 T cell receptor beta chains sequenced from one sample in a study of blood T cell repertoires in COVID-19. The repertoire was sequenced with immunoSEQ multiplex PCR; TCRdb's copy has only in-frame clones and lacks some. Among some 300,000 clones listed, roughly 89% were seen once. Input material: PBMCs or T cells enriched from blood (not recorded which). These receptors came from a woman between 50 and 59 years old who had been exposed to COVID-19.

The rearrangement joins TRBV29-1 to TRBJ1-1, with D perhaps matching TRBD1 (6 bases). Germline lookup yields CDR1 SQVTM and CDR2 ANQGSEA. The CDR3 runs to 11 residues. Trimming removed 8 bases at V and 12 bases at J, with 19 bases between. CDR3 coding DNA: TGCAGCCACGGTGGTGGGGGCCGAACTTTCTTT. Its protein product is CSHGGGGRTFF.

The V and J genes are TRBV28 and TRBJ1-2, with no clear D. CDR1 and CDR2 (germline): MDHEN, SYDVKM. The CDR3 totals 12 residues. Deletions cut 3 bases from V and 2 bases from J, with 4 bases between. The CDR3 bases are TGTGCCAGCAGTTTCGGGAACTATGGCTACACCTTC. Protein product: CASSFGNYGYTF.

CDR3 DNA sequence: TGTGCCAGCTCACCATGGGCAGAAGCTAACTATGGCTACACCTTC. It yields the protein CASSPWAEANYGYTF. V is TRBV18 and J is TRBJ1-2; no definite D call. The V gene's germline CDR1 is KGHSH and CDR2 LQKENI. Deletions cut 2 bases from V and 0 bases from J, with 10 bases between. The CDR3 sequence is 15 residues long.

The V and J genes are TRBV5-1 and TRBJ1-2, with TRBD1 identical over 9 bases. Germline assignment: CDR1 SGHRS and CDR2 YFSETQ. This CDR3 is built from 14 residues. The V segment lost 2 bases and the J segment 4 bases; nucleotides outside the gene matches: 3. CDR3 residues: CASSLQGAGYGYTF. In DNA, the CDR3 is TGCGCCAGCAGCTTACAGGGGGCAGGCTATGGCTACACCTTC.

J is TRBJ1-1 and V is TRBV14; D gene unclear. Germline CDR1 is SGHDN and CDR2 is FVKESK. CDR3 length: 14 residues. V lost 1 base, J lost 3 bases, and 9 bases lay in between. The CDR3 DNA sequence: TGTGCCAGCAGCCAAGTTTCGGGGTACACTGAAGCTTTCTTT. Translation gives CASSQVSGYTEAFF.

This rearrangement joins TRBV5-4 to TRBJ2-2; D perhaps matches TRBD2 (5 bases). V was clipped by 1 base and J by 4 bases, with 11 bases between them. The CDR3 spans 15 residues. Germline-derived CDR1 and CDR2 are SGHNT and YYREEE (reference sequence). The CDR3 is CASSLISEVTGELFF. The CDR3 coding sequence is TGTGCCAGCAGCTTGATTTCGGAGGTCACCGGGGAGCTGTTTTTT.

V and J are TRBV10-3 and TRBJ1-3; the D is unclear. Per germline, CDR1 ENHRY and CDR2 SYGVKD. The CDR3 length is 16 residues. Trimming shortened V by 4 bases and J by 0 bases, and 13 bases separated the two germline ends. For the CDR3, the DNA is TGTGCCATCAGTGGACGGACTGATAGCTCTGGAAACACCATATATTTT. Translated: CAISGRTDSSGNTIYF.

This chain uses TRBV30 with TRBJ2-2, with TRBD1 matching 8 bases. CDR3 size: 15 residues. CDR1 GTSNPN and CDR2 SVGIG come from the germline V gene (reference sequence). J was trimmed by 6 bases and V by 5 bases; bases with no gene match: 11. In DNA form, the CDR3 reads TGTGCCTGGGTTGTCAGGGGGCGGGCGGCCGGGGAGCTGTTTTTT. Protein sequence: CAWVVRGRAAGELFF.

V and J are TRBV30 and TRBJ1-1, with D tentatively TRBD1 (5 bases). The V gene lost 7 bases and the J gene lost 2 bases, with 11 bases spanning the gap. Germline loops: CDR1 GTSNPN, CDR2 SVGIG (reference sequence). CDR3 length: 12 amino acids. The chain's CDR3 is CASRQPNTEAFF. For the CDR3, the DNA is TGTGCCTCGAGACAGCCTAACACTGAAGCTTTCTTT.

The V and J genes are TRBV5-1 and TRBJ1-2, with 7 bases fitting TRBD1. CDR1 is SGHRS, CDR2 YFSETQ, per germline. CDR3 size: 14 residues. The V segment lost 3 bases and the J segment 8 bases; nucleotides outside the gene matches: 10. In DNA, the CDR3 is TGCGCCAGCAGCTCCCAGACAGGGTTTGACGGCTACACCTTC. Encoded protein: CASSSQTGFDGYTF.

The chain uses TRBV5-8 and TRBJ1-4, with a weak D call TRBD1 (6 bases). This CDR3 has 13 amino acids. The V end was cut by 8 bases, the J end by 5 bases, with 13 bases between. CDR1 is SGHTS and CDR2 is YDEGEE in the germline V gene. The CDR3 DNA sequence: TGTGCCAGGAACAGGGACCCAAATGAAAAACTGTTTTTT. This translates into CARNRDPNEKLFF.

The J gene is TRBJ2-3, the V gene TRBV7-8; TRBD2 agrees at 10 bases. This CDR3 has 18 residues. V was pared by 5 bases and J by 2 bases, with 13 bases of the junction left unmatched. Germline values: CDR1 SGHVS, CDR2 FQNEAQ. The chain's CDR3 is CASSTRKRGGLVTDTQYF. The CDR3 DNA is TGTGCCAGCAGCACCCGCAAGCGGGGGGGCCTCGTCACAGATACGCAGTATTTT.

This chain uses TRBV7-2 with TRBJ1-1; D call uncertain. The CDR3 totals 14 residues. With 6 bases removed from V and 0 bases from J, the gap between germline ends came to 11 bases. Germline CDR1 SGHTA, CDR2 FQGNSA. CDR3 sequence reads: CASRLNSLNTEAFF. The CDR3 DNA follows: TGTGCCAGCAGGCTCAACAGTTTGAACACTGAAGCTTTCTTT.